Shown below are 7 T cell receptor beta chains from a single sample sequenced in a study of a mutant IDH1 vaccine in newly diagnosed glioma (dated by TCRdb to the early 2020s). These receptors have no identified antigens. Libraries were prepared through the immunoSEQ multiplex PCR assay. TCRdb limited this immuneACCESS table to in-frame rearrangements with V and J called. A share of clones is missing; checked studies link under half to unresolved V genes, and the rest is unexplained. The sample table records 25,000 to 30,000 clones; around 87% of these occur just once. The top ten clones comprise 3% to 4% of the sample. What the time point label conveys for this sample: week 5, during vaccination. Each vaccine dose was 300 ug of a 20-mer mutant IDH1 peptide in Montanide, given subcutaneously with topical imiquimod. The starting material was peripheral blood mononuclear cells (PBMCs), obtained from a glioma patient whose treatment included an IDH1 peptide vaccine. These receptor sequences come from a woman between 40 and 50 years old with glioma. Some clones in this sample may be carry-over from other donors' samples.

The chain couples TRBV9 to TRBJ2-3, with D tentatively TRBD1 or TRBD2 (5 bases each). The V gene's germline CDR1 is SGDLS and CDR2 YYNGEE. The CDR3 has 14 amino acids. V lost 4 bases to trimming and J lost 4 bases, with 13 bases between them. The CDR3 nucleotides read TGTGCCAGCAGCCCGGGGCCCGGGGCAGATACGCAGTATTTT. It codes for CASSPGPGADTQYF.

The J gene is TRBJ1-1, the V gene TRBV9; D unresolved. The length of the CDR3 is 13 residues. Trimming took 4 bases from V and 2 from J, leaving 9 bases between them. Germline CDR1 SGDLS, CDR2 YYNGEE. CDR3: CASSTETNTEAFF. The CDR3 region has the DNA TGTGCCAGCAGCACCGAGACAAACACTGAAGCTTTCTTT.

This chain joins TRBV7-3 and TRBJ2-1; D is possibly TRBD2 (6 bases). Germline values: CDR1 SGHTA, CDR2 FQGTGA. V gave up 4 bases and J gave up 6 bases, with 16 bases separating them. CDR3 length: 15 residues. CDR3 sequence (DNA): TGTGCCAGCAGCTCCAAGCGGGCGGGGTCCAATGAGCAGTTCTTC. This gives the protein CASSSKRAGSNEQFF.

V and J are TRBV7-9 and TRBJ1-2; 11 bases agree with TRBD1. The germline CDR1 and CDR2 sequences are SEHNR and FQNEAQ (reference sequence). Trimming took 6 bases from V and 1 from J; bases not matched to a gene: 1. CDR3 length equals 14 residues. CDR3 DNA: TGTGCCAGCAGGGGACAGGGGGGTAACTATGGCTACACCTTC. Its protein product is CASRGQGGNYGYTF.

Only a few counts were recorded for this clone. V is TRBV15 and J is TRBJ1-2, with unresolved D. The ends were cut back, 0 bases at V and 5 bases at J, with 13 bases in the middle. This CDR3 contains 15 residues. CDR1 is LNHNV, CDR2 YYDKDF, per germline (reference sequence). CDR3 nucleotides: TGTGCCACCAGCAGAGAGATAAGGGCGATGTATGGCTACACCTTC. Translated, it gives CATSREIRAMYGYTF.

This clone has only a few counts. This chain links TRBV7-2 with TRBJ2-5, with D tentatively TRBD1 (5 bases). The CDR3 is 15 residues long. From germline, CDR1 is SGHTA and CDR2 FQGNSA. Trimming removed 1 base at V and 1 base at J, with 10 bases between. The CDR3 nucleotides read TGTGCCAGCAGCTTAGTGCTGGGGCCCCAAGAGACCCAGTACTTC. Translating it yields CASSLVLGPQETQYF.

This chain joins TRBV29-1 and TRBJ2-1; D is ambiguous. CDR1 and CDR2 from the germline V gene are SQVTM and ANQGSEA. Between the trimmed V and J ends, which lost 3 bases and 7 bases, there was a span of 4 bases. CDR3 size: 10 residues. CDR3 amino acids: CSVDENEQFF. The CDR3 region has the DNA TGCAGCGTTGATGAAAATGAGCAGTTCTTC.